Following are 27 T cell receptor beta chains from one sample sequenced in a study of blood T cells in healthy people across ages. The second PCR ran about 6 to 12 cycles with a sample-barcoded 5' primer and J-beta primers. A single record per CDR3 protein comes from TCRdb applying MiXCR to the 5' RACE reads. The table shows over 750,000 distinct CDR3 sequences, with 20% to 30% occurring only once. Separately, the same data were catalogued under a study of T cells of mothers and their children.

The source material was blood. These TCRs come from a boy younger than 18 in good health.

The V gene is TRBV6-6, the J gene TRBJ1-2, with 10 bases lining up with TRBD1. The CDR3 totals 15 residues. Looked up from germline, CDR1 is MNHNY and CDR2 is SVGAGI (reference sequence). V dropped 5 bases and J dropped 6; count of bases not matched to a gene: 9. CDR3 bases: TGTGCCAGCAGTCTTCCGGGACAGGGGATTGATGGCTACACCTTC. Amino acids: CASSLPGQGIDGYTF.

J is TRBJ2-5 and V is TRBV6-1; D is unclear. This CDR3 is 14 amino acids long. Per the germline V gene, CDR1 is MNHNS and CDR2 is SASEGT. V was trimmed by 5 bases and J by 5 bases, leaving 15 bases between them. CDR3 DNA: TGTGCCAGCAGTACCTCCCCAGGTCGGGAGACCCAGTACTTC. Protein product: CASSTSPGRETQYF.

The rearrangement joins TRBV7-2 to TRBJ2-7; D not certain. Trimming took 1 base from V and 3 from J, leaving 13 bases between them. The CDR3 loop spans 15 amino acids. Germline V lookup: CDR1 SGHTA, CDR2 FQGNSA. This chain's CDR3 is CASSLEDLGFYEQYF. CDR3 DNA sequence: TGTGCCAGCAGCTTAGAAGATCTGGGGTTCTACGAGCAGTACTTC. Full variable domain (rest looked up from reference TRBV7-2 and TRBJ2-7): GAGVSQSPSNKVTEKGKDVELRCDPISGHTALYWYRQSLGQGLEFLIYFQGNSAPDKSGLPSDRFSAERTGGSVSTLTIQRTQQEDSAVYLCASSLEDLGFYEQYFGPGTRLTVT.

V usage is TRBV2 and J usage is TRBJ1-1; the D gene is possibly TRBD1 (5 bases). In germline, CDR1 is SNHLY, CDR2 FYNNEI. V was trimmed by 3 bases and J by 1 base, leaving 9 bases between them. The CDR3 is made up of 14 amino acids. As DNA, the CDR3 is TGTGCCAGCAGTGATTGGGGCGGGAACACTGAAGCTTTCTTT. Translated, it gives CASSDWGGNTEAFF.

V and J are TRBV7-9 and TRBJ1-1; D gene unclear. The CDR3 is 14 amino acids. With 7 bases removed from V and 3 bases from J, the gap between germline ends came to 15 bases. The V gene's germline CDR1 is SEHNR and CDR2 FQNEAQ (reference sequence). This CDR3 is CASTSLYVYTEAFF. The CDR3 region has the DNA TGTGCCAGCACCTCCCTTTATGTGTACACTGAAGCTTTCTTT.

This clonotype was detected a few times. This CDR3 reads CASSAGGNEKLFF. The CDR3, as DNA: TGTGCCAGCAGCGCTGGAGGAAACGAAAAACTGTTTTTT. The chain links TRBV9 to TRBJ1-4; D remains unclear. Germline loops: CDR1 SGDLS, CDR2 YYNGEE. CDR3 length: 13 amino acids. Trimming shortened V by 3 bases and J by 8 bases, and 11 bases separated the two germline ends.

This chain links TRBV27 with TRBJ2-3, with TRBD2 matching over 7 bases. There are 14 residues in the CDR3. The germline V gene has CDR1 MNHEY and CDR2 SMNVEV (reference sequence). V trimming: 6 bases; J trimming: 5 bases; junction bases outside the gene matches: 8. CDR3 protein: CASSRRGEGDTQYF. CDR3 in DNA: TGTGCCAGCAGCCGCCGGGGGGAGGGAGATACGCAGTATTTT.

This clonotype was detected only a few times. The chain is built from TRBV25-1 and TRBJ2-1; D gene ambiguous. Germline CDR1 is MGHDK and CDR2 is SYGVNS. With 7 bases removed from V and 1 base from J, the gap between germline ends came to 17 bases. The CDR3 spans 16 residues. The DNA of the CDR3 is TGTGCCAGCACTAGTAGTGTATTGGGTTCCTACAATGAGCAGTTCTTC. Amino acid sequence: CASTSSVLGSYNEQFF.

The V gene is TRBV12-3 or TRBV12-4, the J gene TRBJ1-2; the match to TRBD1 covers 8 bases. After removal of 6 bases from V and 3 bases from J, the junction contained 6 bases not matched to a gene. This CDR3 comprises 14 residues. The CDR3 protein is CASRLMTGDYGYTF. The CDR3 nucleotides are TGTGCCAGCAGGTTGATGACAGGGGACTATGGCTACACCTTC.

This clonotype showed up just a few times. This rearrangement joins TRBV7-9 to TRBJ2-7, with 7 bases that match TRBD1. The CDR3 extends over 16 amino acids. Trimming took 2 bases from V and 2 from J; bases not matched to a gene: 9. Germline V lookup: CDR1 SEHNR, CDR2 FQNEAQ (reference sequence). The CDR3 sequence is CASSLTAGGVTYEQYF. The CDR3 region has the DNA TGTGCCAGCAGCTTAACGGCAGGGGGAGTCACCTACGAGCAGTACTTC.

The rearrangement joins TRBV7-9 to TRBJ2-1, with D possibly being TRBD1 (7 bases). Per germline, CDR1 SEHNR and CDR2 FQNEAQ (reference sequence). V shed 6 bases and J shed 2 bases, with 14 bases lying between them. This CDR3 comprises 15 residues. For the CDR3, the DNA is TGTGCCAGCAGATTGGAGGGGGCCCCCTACAATGAGCAGTTCTTC. Residues: CASRLEGAPYNEQFF.

The V call is TRBV9, the J call TRBJ1-2, with D unclear. Trimming removed 2 bases at V and 2 bases at J, with 10 bases between. CDR1 and CDR2 (germline): SGDLS, YYNGEE. The CDR3 spans 14 residues. In DNA, the CDR3 is TGTGCCAGCAGCGTGGCAGGTCAGAACTATGGCTACACCTTC. Translated: CASSVAGQNYGYTF.

This clonotype was recorded a few times. At one end the junction does not follow the germline gene, possibly because of a read error. The genes are TRBV11-1 and TRBJ2-1; 7 nucleotides match TRBD1. The CDR3 contains 14 residues. CDR1 and CDR2 (germline): SGHAT, FQDESV (reference sequence). The CDR3 nucleotides read TGTGCCAGCAGCGCCGGGACAGCCTACAATGAGCAGCTCTTC. This encodes CASSAGTAYNEQLF.

J is TRBJ1-4 and V is TRBV4-1; D unresolved. CDR1 and CDR2 (germline): MGHRA, YSYEKL. Trimming removed 0 bases from V and 8 bases from J, with 19 bases in between. The length of the CDR3 is 17 residues. As DNA, the CDR3 is TGCGCCAGCAGCCAAGATTTGACGCAAGGGTCTTGGGAAAAACTGTTTTTT. It specifies CASSQDLTQGSWEKLFF.

In its sample, this clonotype was seen a few times. The chain is built from TRBV28 and TRBJ2-5; the match to TRBD2 covers 9 bases. The last part of the DNA fits TRBJ2-7 better; the J call may be wrong. The length of the CDR3 is 15 residues. CDR1 and CDR2 from the germline V gene are MDHEN and SYDVKM. The CDR3 protein is CASMGAGGSIYEQYF. As DNA, the CDR3 is TGTGCCAGCATGGGGGCGGGAGGGTCGATCTACGAGCAGTACTTC.

This clonotype was counted between two and nine times. The genes are TRBV11-2 and TRBJ1-1; D call uncertain. CDR3 length: 13 residues. V lost 1 base to trimming and J lost 10 bases, with 13 bases between them. Per the germline V gene, CDR1 is SGHAT and CDR2 is FQNNGV. CDR3 loop: CASSLGLPRRAFF. DNA of the CDR3: TGTGCCAGCAGCTTAGGGCTCCCCCGGAGAGCTTTCTTT.

V is TRBV20-1 and J is TRBJ2-7; D unresolved. Looked up from germline, CDR1 is DFQATT and CDR2 is SNEGSKA (reference sequence). The CDR3 is 12 amino acids. The germline V and J ends were trimmed by 2 bases and 2 bases, with 7 bases remaining between them. The CDR3 DNA follows: TGCAGTGCTAGACTTGGTGCCTACGAGCAGTACTTC. Protein sequence: CSARLGAYEQYF.

This sequence joins TRBV13 and TRBJ1-1; D unclear. Deletions cut 6 bases from V and 10 bases from J, with 27 bases between. The CDR3 totals 16 residues. Germline CDR1 PRHDT, CDR2 FYEKMQ (reference sequence). The CDR3 bases are TGTGCCAGCAGACACACGGTTGAAGGAGGATTCGCTGGAGCTTTCTTT. Protein product: CASRHTVEGGFAGAFF. Filled out from reference TRBV13 and TRBJ1-1, the complete variable domain reads AAGVIQSPRHLIKEKRETATLKCYPIPRHDTVYWYQQGPGQDPQFLISFYEKMQSDKGSIPDRFSAQQFSDYHSELNMSSLELGDSALYFCASRHTVEGGFAGAFFGQGTRLTVV.

V is TRBV9 and J is TRBJ1-2, with D possibly matching TRBD1 (5 bases). The germline CDR1 and CDR2 sequences are SGDLS and YYNGEE. This CDR3 has 14 residues. Trimming shortened V by 4 bases and J by 3 bases, and 13 bases separated the two germline ends. The CDR3 region has the DNA TGTGCCAGCAGCTCCCGGGGCGGATACTATGGCTACACCTTC. This encodes CASSSRGGYYGYTF.

This clonotype was detected a few times. The chain joins TRBV5-1 to TRBJ1-4, with D tentatively TRBD1 (5 bases). The CDR3 sequence is 14 residues long. Trimming stripped 0 bases from V and 8 bases from J, with 11 bases between. Germline CDR1 is SGHRS and CDR2 is YFSETQ. The CDR3 bases are TGCGCCAGCAGCTTGGAGCCTGGGGGAGAAAAACTGTTTTTT. Protein product: CASSLEPGGEKLFF.

This clonotype has only a few counts. The chain joins TRBV27 to TRBJ2-7; no reliable D call. Germline CDR1 MNHEY, CDR2 SMNVEV (reference sequence). This CDR3 region has 16 residues. Trimming left V 0 bases short and J 0 bases short, with 12 bases between. The CDR3 spells CASSLSLGFRSYEQYF. The CDR3 bases are TGTGCCAGCAGTTTATCGCTAGGGTTTCGCTCCTACGAGCAGTACTTC.

The chain couples TRBV5-1 to TRBJ2-3, with D tentatively TRBD1 (6 bases). Trimming stripped 0 bases from V and 7 bases from J, with 9 bases between. This CDR3 spans 13 amino acids. Germline V gives CDR1 SGHRS, CDR2 YFSETQ. DNA of the CDR3: TGCGCCAGCAGCTTGGGACAGGCGAATACGCAGTATTTT. Protein: CASSLGQANTQYF.

This chain links TRBV19 with TRBJ1-2; D may be TRBD1 (5 bases). Germline values: CDR1 LNHDA, CDR2 SQIVND (reference sequence). There are 15 residues in the CDR3. Trimming removed 3 bases at V and 7 bases at J, with 18 bases between. The CDR3 nucleotides are TGTGCCAGTAGTATCCCGGGACGCGCCCCCGGTGGCTACACCTTC. Translated: CASSIPGRAPGGYTF.

This clonotype was seen a few times. This rearrangement joins TRBV10-3 to TRBJ2-7; 11 bases agree with TRBD2. V lost 0 bases to trimming and J lost 3 bases; unmatched junction nucleotides: 1. This CDR3 region has 15 residues. In germline, CDR1 is ENHRY, CDR2 SYGVKD. CDR3 region: CAISESLAGVYEQYF. The CDR3 nucleotides are TGTGCCATCAGTGAGTCACTAGCGGGAGTCTACGAGCAGTACTTC.

The chain is built from TRBV19 and TRBJ2-7; D not certain. Germline V gene data show CDR1 as LNHDA and CDR2 as SQIVND (reference sequence). The length of the CDR3 is 13 residues. Trimming removed 5 bases from V and 6 bases from J, with 14 bases in between. The CDR3 coding sequence is TGTGCCAGTAGTGGAAACAGTACCCTCGAGCAGTACTTC. It translates to CASSGNSTLEQYF.

This clonotype was seen more than once but under ten times. V and J are TRBV5-1 and TRBJ1-1; D is undetermined. V was pared by 0 bases and J by 4 bases, with 13 bases between. From germline, CDR1 is SGHRS and CDR2 YFSETQ. This CDR3 comprises 15 residues. CDR3 in amino acids: CASSLEGLRGTEAFF. CDR3 in DNA: TGCGCCAGCAGCTTGGAAGGGTTGCGGGGCACTGAAGCTTTCTTT. Using reference TRBV5-1 and TRBJ1-1 for the parts outside the CDR3, the full variable domain is KAGVTQTPRYLIKTRGQQVTLSCSPISGHRSVSWYQQTPGQGLQFLFEYFSETQRNKGNFPGRFSGRQFSNSRSEMNVSTLELGDSALYLCASSLEGLRGTEAFFGQGTRLTVV.

This chain connects TRBV6-5 to TRBJ2-5, with TRBD2 matching 15 bases. After removal of 1 base from V and 5 bases from J, the junction contained 5 bases not matched to a gene. The CDR3 contains 17 residues. Per germline, CDR1 MNHEY and CDR2 SVGAGI. Here the CDR3 reads CASSYFGLAGGRETQYF. CDR3 in DNA: TGTGCCAGCAGTTACTTCGGACTAGCGGGGGGGCGGGAGACCCAGTACTTC.